This is a list of T cell receptor beta chains from one sample in a study of T cells in Graves' hyperthyroidism and ophthalmopathy. Via MiXCR, TCRdb re-called the multiplex PCR reads, giving one row per CDR3 protein. The repertoire holds about 360,000 distinct CDR3 sequences, with 13% as singletons. Input material: blood. The origin of the receptors is a woman between 18 and 29 years old with Graves' hyperthyroidism. Both conserved end residues are part of each CDR3. A D gene is named only where the DNA matches it firmly. A row's size may be missing; if present it is once, few, many or a size class.

j_call	clone_size	d_call	v_call	cdr3_nt	cdr3_aa
TRBJ1-5	many	TRBD1	TRBV2	TGTGCCAGCACAGGGGGCACGGGGAGCAATCAGCCCCAGCATTTT	CASTGGTGSNQPQHF
TRBJ1-2	many	NA	TRBV24-1	TGTGCCACCAGTGAGGCCGAGCCCGGCTATGGCTACACCTTC	CATSEAEPGYGYTF
TRBJ2-1	NA	NA	TRBV24-1	TGTGCCACCAGCAGGGGGGGGGAGAATGAGCAGTTCTTC	CATSRGGENEQFF
TRBJ1-4	many	NA	TRBV7-9	TGTGCCAGCAGTCCCCCCGGGTCGGATGAAAAACTGTTTTTT	CASSPPGSDEKLFF
TRBJ2-4	NA	NA	TRBV4-3	TGCGCCAGCAGCGGTCTGGGGCGCGGAAACATTCAGTACTTC	CASSGLGRGNIQYF
TRBJ2-3	many	NA	TRBV3-1	TGTGCCAGCAGCCAAGAGGTCTGGACCCAACAAGGCCCTACGCAGTATTTT	CASSQEVWTQQGPTQYF
TRBJ1-2	NA	NA	TRBV28	TGTGCCAGCAGTGTACAACCAACTAACTATGGCTACACCTTC	CASSVQPTNYGYTF
TRBJ2-5	few	TRBD2	TRBV5-4	TGTGCCAGCAGCCAGACTAGCGGTGGATTCCAAGAGACCCAGTACTTC	CASSQTSGGFQETQYF
TRBJ1-1	many	TRBD1	TRBV20-1	TGCAGTGCTTACGTTGACAGGGAAAATGAAGCTTTCTTT	CSAYVDRENEAFF
TRBJ2-1	many	TRBD1	TRBV2	TGTGCCAGCAGGCCCGGGACAGGGCTCTACAATGAGCAGTTCTTC	CASRPGTGLYNEQFF
TRBJ2-4	many	NA	TRBV20-1	TGCAGTGCGAAGAGAGGGGGGCAGACCCTAGCCAAAAACATTCAGTACTTC	CSAKRGGQTLAKNIQYF
TRBJ2-3	many	TRBD2	TRBV7-2	TGTGCCAGCAGCTCCGGCGGACTAGAGGGCTTGGCGCAGTATTTT	CASSSGGLEGLAQYF
TRBJ2-3	many	NA	TRBV3-1	TGTGCCAGCAGCCCGGGACTGGGAGATACGCAGTATTTT	CASSPGLGDTQYF
TRBJ1-6	many	NA	TRBV7-8	TGTGCCAGCAGCTTAGTCTGGGCAGGCGATAATTCACCCCTCCACTTT	CASSLVWAGDNSPLHF
TRBJ1-1	many	NA	TRBV3-1	TGTGCCAGCAGCCAAGTCAGGGGGAACACTGAAGCTTTCTTT	CASSQVRGNTEAFF
TRBJ2-7	few	NA	TRBV5-1	TGCGCCAGCAGCCCTGGCCCGGGGGACTACGAGCAGTACTTC	CASSPGPGDYEQYF
TRBJ2-7	many	NA	TRBV28	TGTGCCAGCAGTCCACCCAGGGGAGCATCCTACGAGCAGTACTTC	CASSPPRGASYEQYF
TRBJ2-5	many	NA	TRBV24-1	TGTGCCACCAGTGATTTGACAGCTCAAGAGACCCAGTACTTC	CATSDLTAQETQYF
TRBJ2-1	many	NA	TRBV9	TGTGCCAGCAGCGTAAGAGGACGGAGACGGAATGAGCAGTTCTTC	CASSVRGRRRNEQFF
TRBJ2-2	many	NA	TRBV9	TGTGCCAGCAGCGCGGTGGTCGGGGAGCTGTTTTTT	CASSAVVGELFF
TRBJ2-1	many	NA	TRBV27	TGTGCCAGCAGCTTGAGCTCCTACAATGAGCAGTTCTTC	CASSLSSYNEQFF
TRBJ2-1	many	TRBD1	TRBV18	TGTGCCAGCTCCCCTCAGGGGGCGGGCAATGAGCAGTTCTTC	CASSPQGAGNEQFF
TRBJ2-3	few	TRBD2	TRBV9	TGTGCCAGCAGCAAGAGCGGGGCCGCAGATACGCAGTATTTT	CASSKSGAADTQYF
TRBJ1-2	many	NA	TRBV7-8	TGTGCCAGCAGCCCACCCGGGGACGGAGGCTATGGCTACACCTTC	CASSPPGDGGYGYTF
TRBJ1-3	many	NA	TRBV15	TGTGCCACCCGTGGAGTCGGGGCCCAAAACACCATATATTTT	CATRGVGAQNTIYF
TRBJ2-1	many	TRBD1	TRBV2	TGTGCCAATTCGCAGGGGGCCGGGTACAATGAGCAGTTCTTC	CANSQGAGYNEQFF
TRBJ2-2	NA	NA	TRBV7-3	TGTGCCAGCAGCTCCAGTAGGCTAGCGAGGAGCGGGGAGCTGTTTTTT	CASSSSRLARSGELFF
TRBJ2-5	many	NA	TRBV20-1	TGCAGTGCTAGAGATCCGGGGAAGACCCAGTACTTC	CSARDPGKTQYF
TRBJ2-3	few	TRBD1	TRBV2	TGTGCCTCTTGGCGCGGACAGGGGTTTGGAGATACGCAGTATTTT	CASWRGQGFGDTQYF
TRBJ1-2	NA	NA	TRBV7-9	TGTGCCAGCACCAACTCCGCGGGTTTTAACTATGGCTACACCTTC	CASTNSAGFNYGYTF
TRBJ1-1	many	NA	TRBV20-1	TGCAGTGCCTCGGACACCCTGAACACTGAAGCTTTCTTT	CSASDTLNTEAFF